This TCR beta chain appears in the sequencing data of a study of CD8+ T cells in alopecia areata (dated by TCRdb to between 2017 and 2018). In terms of the full investigation: The treated patients took part in an open-label pilot trial in which moderate-to-severe alopecia areata was treated with oral tofacitinib at 5 to 10 mg twice daily. Biopsies were taken from tofacitinib-treated patients at baseline and again at 4 and 24 weeks into treatment, and several of those patients also had a later scalp biopsy. Tofacitinib was administered for 6 to 18 months, and 6 months of follow-up off drug were then conducted to assess delayed response and recurrence. The RNA source kit depended on sample type: the PAXgene miRNA kit for fixed scalp, the miRNeasy kit for PBMCs, and the RNeasy kit for mouse skin. To study T cell clonal expansion in alopecia areata, the researchers applied high-throughput TCRbeta sequencing to both the C3H/HeJ mouse model and human patients. On the human side, TCRbeta sequencing was run on scalp tissue and on sorted CD4+ and CD8+ peripheral blood T cells from healthy controls and from alopecia areata patients with either patchy or totalis/universalis disease. Scalp clonality was compared among normal scalp (n=4), patchy alopecia areata scalp (n=8), and alopecia totalis/universalis scalp (n=8). TCRbeta CDR3 regions were amplified by immunoSEQ multiplex PCR with 35 Vbeta forward and 13 Jbeta reverse primers. For the treated patients, the SALT score, which quantifies what percentage of scalp surface area is affected, served as the measure of disease severity.

On the study overall, not on this receptor specifically: Tofacitinib significantly lowered scalp clonality and the number of expanded CD8+ clones among the top 100 scalp clones. TCR sequences shared between patients were less clear than in mice, possibly partly because of HLA diversity in the patient population. Scalp TCR repertoire analysis is complicated because resident alphabeta T cells in normal human skin are also sequenced, whereas mouse skin is dominated by gammadelta T cells. Because the treated cohort was small and included a single nonresponder, larger studies are needed to assess links between baseline CD8+ expansion and response. Many expanded lesional clones were found to persist in scalp and blood during tofacitinib treatment, and relapse after treatment cessation may be partly explained by this persistence. Lesional scalp, especially in alopecia totalis/universalis, showed higher clonality and more expanded CD8+ clones than normal scalp, suggesting antigenic drive.

The time point label, read with the paper, signifies: 24 weeks on oral tofacitinib. The treatment or condition tag for this specimen amounts to: oral pan-JAK inhibitor, 5-10 mg twice daily. Peripheral blood and lesional scalp punch biopsies were obtained from patients with alopecia areata. PBMCs were separated by density centrifugation and stained for CD3, CD4 and CD8, after which CD4+ and CD8+ T cells were sorted on a FACSAria. Trimming costs V 5 bases and J 0 bases, and their ends lie 10 bases apart. The germline V gene (reference sequence) provides CDR1 LNHDA and CDR2 SQIVND. Spanning cysteine to phenylalanine, the CDR3 consists of 14 amino acids. Solely the CDR3 DNA is kept, with 42 bases framed from the first base. The library came from the immunoSEQ multiplex PCR assay. RNA was extracted from all samples and reverse transcribed into cDNA as template for TCR sequencing. First-strand cDNA was synthesized using SuperScript III with a 2:1 mix of oligo-dT and random hexamers. A synthetic immune receptor repertoire was used to measure amplification bias, and any remaining bias was corrected computationally. The study's own analysis went as follows. Raw reads were preprocessed to remove errors, and CDR3 was defined by IMGT conventions from the conserved cysteine to phenylalanine. Clonality was computed by normalizing Shannon entropy by log2 of the number of productive unique TCRs and subtracting the result from 1. Scalp TCRbeta sequences were cross-referenced with sorted blood CD4 and CD8 repertoires so that the CD4 or CD8 identity of scalp clones could be inferred. Here the immuneACCESS table is served through TCRdb, limited to in-frame sequences with V and J called. Missing clones are a known gap in these copies; in checked studies unresolved V genes cover under half, and the rest lacks a known reason. V and J calls and clone size are those listed in that table; D and trimming were worked out from the DNA. For this sample the table gives 100,000 to 120,000 clones, of which less than 70% were detected only once. Around 3.4% of the sample is taken by the ten largest.

On this clone: Its antigen specificity is not known. One base away there is no much larger clone; base qualities are not given.

Recombination connected TRBV19 to TRBJ1-2; no D gene is confidently identified. The sequence came from a human donor with alopecia areata. This sample comprised CD4+ T cells sorted from blood, obtained at week 24, from a patient treated with tofacitinib. At the DNA level, the sequence is TGTGCCAGTAGTGAAGGAGGCGCTAACTATGGCTACACCTTC. It translates to CASSEGGANYGYTF.